Each of the 30 T cell receptor beta chains below was sequenced from the same sample in a study of long-term antiretroviral therapy in people with HIV. Run at survey level, the immunoSEQ assay was version v3.0. Only in-frame clones appear in the TCRdb table, and some are missing; sequencing was by immunoSEQ multiplex PCR. The table shows about 8,800 clones, with roughly four fifths occurring only once. The sequencing here drew on unsorted PBMCs, taken 1.8 years before starting antiretroviral therapy. The receptors were sampled from a middle-aged man with HIV.

The chain couples TRBV6-1 to TRBJ2-7; 8 bases map to TRBD2. This CDR3 contains 18 residues. Germline trimming cut 0 bases from V and 3 bases from J; bases unmatched to any gene: 13. Germline lookup yields CDR1 MNHNS and CDR2 SASEGT. The CDR3 loop is CASSEASRIRGGLYEQYF. For the CDR3, the DNA is TGTGCCAGCAGTGAAGCCTCTAGAATCCGGGGGGGACTCTACGAGCAGTACTTC.

This clone has just one count. CDR3 bases: TGTGCCAGCAGCCAAGGGGACACCTACTACGAGCAGTACTTC. It codes for CASSQGDTYYEQYF. This chain uses TRBV4-2 with TRBJ2-7; a possible D gene is TRBD1 (6 bases). The CDR3 consists of 14 residues. V was clipped by 1 base and J by 3 bases, with 10 bases between them. Germline CDR1 reads LGHNA; CDR2 reads YNFKEQ.

The chain combines TRBV19 with TRBJ1-3; TRBD1 is a possible D gene (6 bases). Germline CDR1 is LNHDA and CDR2 is SQIVND (reference sequence). CDR3 length: 17 amino acids. Trimming shortened V by 5 bases and J by 3 bases, and 20 bases separated the two germline ends. CDR3 residues: CASSAGPGEEDGNTIYF. In DNA form, the CDR3 reads TGTGCCAGTAGTGCCGGGCCAGGGGAGGAGGATGGAAACACCATATATTTT. Combining the CDR3 with reference TRBV19 and TRBJ1-3 gives the whole variable domain DGGITQSPKYLFRKEGQNVTLSCEQNLNHDAMYWYRQDPGQGLRLIYYSQIVNDFQKGDIAEGYSVSREKKESFPLTVTSAQKNPTAFYLCASSAGPGEEDGNTIYFGEGSWLTVV.

V and J are TRBV19 and TRBJ1-5; no definite D call. In germline, CDR1 is LNHDA, CDR2 SQIVND (reference sequence). The CDR3 sequence is 16 residues long. V lost 3 bases and J 0 bases, leaving 12 bases between the germline ends. CDR3 amino acids: CASSIKGPYSNQPQHF. The DNA for the CDR3 is TGTGCCAGTAGTATCAAAGGGCCCTATAGCAATCAGCCCCAGCATTTT.

The gene calls are TRBV18 and TRBJ1-1; D gene uncertain. Germline-derived CDR1 and CDR2 are KGHSH and LQKENI. Trimming removed 2 bases at V and 0 bases at J, with 10 bases between. This CDR3 spans 15 amino acids. The CDR3 DNA reads TGTGCCAGCTCACCAGAGGGCAGATTGAACACTGAAGCTTTCTTT. It codes for CASSPEGRLNTEAFF.

This clone has just a few counts. The chain employs TRBV7-2 and TRBJ1-1; D unresolved. The V end was cut by 1 base, the J end by 7 bases, with 10 bases between. The CDR3 spans 13 residues. Germline CDR1 reads SGHTA; CDR2 reads FQGNSA. Here the CDR3 DNA reads TGTGCCAGCAGCTTAGGGACCCGTTTTGAAGCTTTCTTT. Protein sequence: CASSLGTRFEAFF.

In nucleotides, the CDR3 is TGTGCCAGCTCTCCAGGGTTCCTTACAGAAAAACTGTTTTTT. Its translation is CASSPGFLTEKLFF. The chain combines TRBV18 with TRBJ1-4; a possible D gene is TRBD1 (5 bases). Per the germline V gene, CDR1 is KGHSH and CDR2 is LQKENI. The length of the CDR3 is 14 residues. Trimming shortened V by 6 bases and J by 8 bases, and 16 bases separated the two germline ends.

As to this clone: The sample has other DNA sequences that encode this CDR3 too. This sequence joins TRBV5-1 and TRBJ2-7; D is tentatively TRBD1 or TRBD2 (5 bases each). The CDR3 is 15 residues long. Germline CDR1 SGHRS, CDR2 YFSETQ. Between the trimmed V and J ends, which lost 4 bases and 0 bases, there was a span of 14 bases. CDR3 region: CASSRTGTDSYEQYF. The CDR3 nucleotides read TGCGCCAGCAGCAGGACCGGGACGGACTCCTACGAGCAGTACTTC.

This rearrangement joins TRBV29-1 to TRBJ2-2, with 10 bases matching TRBD1. J was trimmed by 7 bases and V by 3 bases; bases with no gene match: 8. Germline CDR1 reads SQVTM; CDR2 reads ANQGSEA. CDR3 length: 15 amino acids. CDR3 amino acids: CSVEPGQGRYGELFF. For the CDR3, the DNA is TGCAGCGTTGAGCCGGGACAGGGGAGGTACGGGGAGCTGTTTTTT.

The J gene is TRBJ1-1, the V gene TRBV5-1; possibly TRBD1 for D (6 bases). Germline V CDR1 and CDR2: SGHRS, YFSETQ. This CDR3 has 16 residues. V lost 6 bases to trimming and J lost 0 bases, with 18 bases between them. CDR3 loop: CASNPRGGAMNTEAFF. CDR3 nucleotide sequence: TGCGCCAGCAACCCTCGTGGGGGGGCTATGAACACTGAAGCTTTCTTT.

The table lists this clone with a few counts. The chain combines TRBV19 with TRBJ2-3; 9 nucleotides line up with TRBD2. Per germline, CDR1 LNHDA and CDR2 SQIVND (reference sequence). V was pared by 6 bases and J by 1 base, with 5 bases of the junction left unmatched. CDR3 length equals 15 residues. The CDR3 coding sequence is TGTGCCAGTAGGCCACCTAGCGGGGGCACAGATACGCAGTATTTT. Its protein product is CASRPPSGGTDTQYF.

V and J are TRBV4-1 and TRBJ2-7; 13 nucleotides agree with TRBD2. The CDR3 is 15 amino acids. V shed 3 bases and J 3 bases; nucleotides not matched to a gene: 2. Germline V gene lookup returns CDR1 MGHRA and CDR2 YSYEKL. CDR3 residues: CASSHRTSGGYEQYF. The CDR3 coding sequence is TGCGCCAGCAGCCATAGGACTAGCGGGGGCTACGAGCAGTACTTC.

The rearrangement uses TRBV7-8 and TRBJ2-7, with TRBD1 matching 7 bases. This CDR3 is 13 amino acids long. CDR1 is SGHVS, CDR2 FQNEAQ, per germline. Trimming removed 5 bases from V and 6 bases from J; junction bases left unmatched: 7. The CDR3 DNA follows: TGTGCCAGCAGCGAGGACAGGCGGAGCGAGCAGTACTTC. Protein product: CASSEDRRSEQYF.

The rearrangement links TRBV5-1 to TRBJ1-1; D uncertain. The CDR3 totals 15 residues. V was cut by 0 bases and J by 1 base, with 10 bases left in between. CDR1 and CDR2 from the germline V gene are SGHRS and YFSETQ. The CDR3 DNA follows: TGCGCCAGCAGCTTGGTAGGTATCGGGAACACTGAAGCTTTCTTT. It yields the protein CASSLVGIGNTEAFF.

This clone is large by share. The rearrangement joins TRBV19 to TRBJ2-5; a weak D match, TRBD1 (6 bases). Germline lookup yields CDR1 LNHDA and CDR2 SQIVND (reference sequence). Trimming removed 3 bases from V and 1 base from J, with 12 bases in between. CDR3 length: 15 residues. The CDR3 reads CASSMRTEPQETQYF. The CDR3 DNA sequence: TGTGCCAGTAGTATGAGGACAGAGCCCCAAGAGACCCAGTACTTC.

The chain joins TRBV7-9 to TRBJ2-1; maybe TRBD1 (5 bases). The CDR3 runs to 13 residues. CDR1 and CDR2 (germline): SEHNR, FQNEAQ (reference sequence). V lost 3 bases and J 5 bases, leaving 8 bases between the germline ends. CDR3 amino acids: CASSLIQDNEQFF. The CDR3, as DNA: TGTGCCAGCAGCTTGATACAGGACAATGAGCAGTTCTTC.

CDR3 region: CASSATGGSETQYF. The CDR3 DNA is TGTGCCAGCAGCGCCACAGGGGGCTCAGAGACCCAGTACTTC. The chain has TRBV9 and TRBJ2-5, with 9 bases lining up with TRBD1. This CDR3 comprises 14 residues. The V gene end was trimmed by 3 bases and the J gene end by 4 bases; junction bases not matched to a gene: 4. Germline V gene sequence: CDR1 SGDLS, CDR2 YYNGEE.

This clone was found a few times. The chain joins TRBV2 to TRBJ2-7; no firm D call. Germline V gives CDR1 SNHLY, CDR2 FYNNEI. The CDR3 has 11 residues. V was trimmed by 6 bases and J by 3 bases, leaving 6 bases between them. The CDR3 spells CASRLRYEQYF. In DNA, the CDR3 is TGTGCCAGCAGGTTACGCTACGAGCAGTACTTC.

This clone was detected only a few times. This sequence joins TRBV19 and TRBJ1-5; D is uncertain. The V end was cut by 2 bases, the J end by 4 bases, with 6 bases between. This CDR3 is 13 amino acids long. Germline V gene lookup returns CDR1 LNHDA and CDR2 SQIVND (reference sequence). The CDR3 reads CASSINRNQPQHF. The CDR3 coding sequence is TGTGCCAGTAGTATAAATAGAAATCAGCCCCAGCATTTT.

J is TRBJ2-1 and V is TRBV10-1, with D maybe TRBD1 (5 bases). The CDR3 extends over 15 amino acids. V was clipped by 4 bases and J by 0 bases, with 10 bases between them. Germline V gene data show CDR1 as WNHNN and CDR2 as SYGVQD (reference sequence). CDR3 coding DNA: TGCGCCAGCAGTGTGGACACGAGCTCCTACAATGAGCAGTTCTTC. It translates to CASSVDTSSYNEQFF.

The V call is TRBV5-6, the J call TRBJ1-4; no definite D call. V gave up 2 bases and J gave up 0 bases, with 5 bases separating them. The CDR3 is 14 residues long. Germline lookup yields CDR1 SGHDT and CDR2 YYEEEE. In DNA, the CDR3 is TGTGCCAGCAGCTTCGGGTCAACTAATGAAAAACTGTTTTTT. Translation: CASSFGSTNEKLFF.

This chain connects TRBV5-1 to TRBJ1-5, with D perhaps matching TRBD1 (5 bases). The CDR3 has 14 residues. Trimming shortened V by 0 bases and J by 6 bases, and 10 bases separated the two germline ends. The germline V gene has CDR1 SGHRS and CDR2 YFSETQ. The CDR3 spells CASSLGGDGQPQHF. In DNA, the CDR3 is TGCGCCAGCAGCTTGGGAGGGGACGGTCAGCCCCAGCATTTT.

V is TRBV5-1 and J is TRBJ2-1, with a weak D call TRBD2 (5 bases). Trimming shortened V by 3 bases and J by 5 bases, and 9 bases separated the two germline ends. The CDR3 is made up of 13 amino acids. The germline V gene has CDR1 SGHRS and CDR2 YFSETQ. CDR3 region: CASSWARDNEQFF. Here the CDR3 DNA reads TGCGCCAGCAGCTGGGCGAGGGACAATGAGCAGTTCTTC.

The chain has TRBV12-1 and TRBJ1-2; the table's D call, TRBD1, has no DNA check behind it. TRBV12-1 is a known pseudogene. The CDR3 has 15 amino acids. The CDR3 region is CASSSRQGAGYGYTF. CDR3 nucleotide sequence: TGTGCCAGCAGCTCTCGACAGGGGGCCGGGTATGGCTACACCTTC.

The V call is TRBV28, the J call TRBJ2-7, with D possibly called TRBD1 or TRBD2 (5 bases each). This CDR3 is 11 amino acids long. Trimming removed 6 bases at V and 6 bases at J, with 9 bases between. The germline V gene has CDR1 MDHEN and CDR2 SYDVKM. In nucleotides, the CDR3 is TGTGCCAGCAGCGAGGGACGCGAGCAGTACTTC. This gives the protein CASSEGREQYF.

The chain links TRBV5-1 to TRBJ2-5, with 7 bases identical to TRBD1. V shed 7 bases and J 5 bases; nucleotides not matched to a gene: 11. Germline CDR1 and CDR2: SGHRS and YFSETQ. The CDR3 is 14 residues long. The CDR3 DNA reads as TGCGCCAGCTTTTACAGGGACAGAGGGGAGACCCAGTACTTC. Its translation is CASFYRDRGETQYF.

This rearrangement joins TRBV6-6 to TRBJ2-7; 8 bases fit TRBD1. CDR3 length: 16 residues. Germline trimming cut 0 bases from V and 3 bases from J; bases unmatched to any gene: 7. In germline, CDR1 is MNHNY, CDR2 SVGAGI (reference sequence). In nucleotides, the CDR3 is TGTGCCAGCAGTTACTCGAGAGGGACAGGATACTACGAGCAGTACTTC. It encodes CASSYSRGTGYYEQYF.

V usage is TRBV30 and J usage is TRBJ2-1; possible D gene TRBD1, 6 bases. V was pared by 2 bases and J by 6 bases, with 17 bases between. The germline V gene has CDR1 GTSNPN and CDR2 SVGIG (reference sequence). The length of the CDR3 is 15 residues. The CDR3 reads CAWSRVRGMANEQFF. Here the CDR3 DNA reads TGTGCCTGGAGTAGAGTCAGGGGTATGGCCAATGAGCAGTTCTTC. The whole variable domain, remainder taken from reference TRBV30 and TRBJ2-1, is SQTIHQWPATLVQPVGSPLSLECTVEGTSNPNLYWYRQAAGRGLQLLFYSVGIGQISSEVPQNLSASRPQDRQFILSSKKLLLSDSGFYLCAWSRVRGMANEQFFGPGTRLTVL.

This clone came up a few times. CDR3: CARKSWVGDYGYTF. CDR3 nucleotides: TGTGCCAGGAAAAGCTGGGTAGGGGACTATGGCTACACCTTC. The rearrangement joins TRBV2 to TRBJ1-2, with D possibly being TRBD1 (5 bases). Germline lookup yields CDR1 SNHLY and CDR2 FYNNEI. The CDR3 spans 14 residues. V lost 9 bases, J lost 3 bases, and 17 bases lay in between. Supplemented by reference TRBV2 and TRBJ1-2, the full variable domain reads EPEVTQTPSHQVTQMGQEVILRCVPISNHLYFYWYRQILGQKVEFLVSFYNNEISEKSEIFDDQFSVERPDGSNFTLKIRSTKLEDSAMYFCARKSWVGDYGYTFGSGTRLTVV.

The CDR3 nucleotides read TGCAGCGTTGAAGCGGGGCCTTTCGGCGGCTACACCTTC. Its protein product is CSVEAGPFGGYTF. V is TRBV29-1 and J is TRBJ1-2; D possibly corresponds to TRBD1 (5 bases). The CDR3 contains 13 residues. The germline V gene encodes CDR1 SQVTM and CDR2 ANQGSEA. Trimming stripped 1 base from V and 8 bases from J, with 14 bases between.